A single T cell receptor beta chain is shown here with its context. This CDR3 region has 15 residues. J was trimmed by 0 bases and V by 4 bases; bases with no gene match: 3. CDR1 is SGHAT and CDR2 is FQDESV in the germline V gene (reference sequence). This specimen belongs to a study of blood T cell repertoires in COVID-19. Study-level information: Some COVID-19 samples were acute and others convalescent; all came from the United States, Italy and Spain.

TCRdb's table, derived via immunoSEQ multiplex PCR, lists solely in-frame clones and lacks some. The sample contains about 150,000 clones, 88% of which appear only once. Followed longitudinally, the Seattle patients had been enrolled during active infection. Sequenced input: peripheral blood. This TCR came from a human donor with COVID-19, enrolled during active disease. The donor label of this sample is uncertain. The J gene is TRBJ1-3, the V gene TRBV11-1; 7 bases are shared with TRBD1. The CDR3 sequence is CASSWTGDSGNTIYF. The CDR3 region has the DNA TGTGCCAGCAGCTGGACAGGTGACTCTGGAAACACCATATATTTT.